This is a list of T cell receptor beta chains from one sample in a study of response to subunit inactivated influenza vaccine. TCRdb re-analysed the RT-PCR reads in MiXCR, keeping a single row per CDR3 protein. The table includes 150,000 to 200,000 distinct CDR3 sequences, about 9% detected once. Sequences were derived from non-naive T cells sorted from PBMCs, sampled on the day of vaccination. The receptors originated from a man in his fifties or sixties who received an inactivated influenza vaccine. Both conserved end residues are part of each CDR3. The order of the fields is D gene, clone size, J gene, V gene, CDR3 protein, CDR3 DNA. A D gene is named only where the DNA matches it firmly. Size is omitted from some rows. Given values are once, few, many or a class for expanded clones.

d_call: -; clone_size: few; j_call: TRBJ2-7; v_call: TRBV7-2; cdr3_aa: CASSLTLAAVEQYF; cdr3_nt: TGTGCCAGCAGCTTGACCCTCGCCGCAGTCGAGCAGTACTTC
d_call: TRBD2; clone_size: few; j_call: TRBJ2-1; v_call: TRBV7-8; cdr3_aa: CASSPREGFYDEQFF; cdr3_nt: TGTGCCAGCAGCCCCCGGGAGGGGTTCTACGATGAGCAGTTCTTC
d_call: -; clone_size: many; j_call: TRBJ1-2; v_call: TRBV28; cdr3_aa: CASSLSGRLLGYGYTF; cdr3_nt: TGTGCCAGCAGTTTATCGGGTCGTCTACTAGGCTATGGCTACACCTTC
d_call: -; clone_size: many; j_call: TRBJ1-1; v_call: TRBV6-2/TRBV6-3; cdr3_aa: CASRRRSLNTEAFF; cdr3_nt: TGTGCCAGCAGAAGGCGCTCCTTGAACACTGAAGCTTTCTTT
d_call: -; clone_size: many; j_call: TRBJ2-3; v_call: TRBV5-1; cdr3_aa: CASRRTPGQGSTDTQYF; cdr3_nt: TGCGCCAGCAGGCGGACCCCTGGGCAGGGGAGCACAGATACGCAGTATTTT
d_call: TRBD1; clone_size: -; j_call: TRBJ1-2; v_call: TRBV28; cdr3_aa: CASSLSDRMGGYTF; cdr3_nt: TGTGCCAGCAGTTTATCGGACAGGATGGGGGGCTACACCTTC
d_call: -; clone_size: few; j_call: TRBJ2-3; v_call: TRBV20-1; cdr3_aa: CSARAPGDTQYF; cdr3_nt: TGCAGTGCTAGGGCCCCCGGAGATACGCAGTATTTT
d_call: -; clone_size: many; j_call: TRBJ2-5; v_call: TRBV20-1; cdr3_aa: CSAQQWRQETQYF; cdr3_nt: TGCAGTGCTCAACAATGGCGGCAAGAGACCCAGTACTTC
d_call: -; clone_size: many; j_call: TRBJ2-1; v_call: TRBV5-5; cdr3_aa: CASSFQSVYNEQFF; cdr3_nt: TGTGCCAGCAGCTTTCAATCAGTCTACAATGAGCAGTTCTTC
d_call: -; clone_size: few; j_call: TRBJ1-3; v_call: TRBV10-1; cdr3_aa: CASSESGGSGNTIYF; cdr3_nt: TGCGCCAGCAGTGAGTCCGGCGGCTCTGGAAACACCATATATTTT
d_call: -; clone_size: few; j_call: TRBJ2-5; v_call: TRBV20-1; cdr3_aa: CSASGGWETQYF; cdr3_nt: TGCAGTGCTAGTGGTGGTTGGGAGACCCAGTACTTC
d_call: -; clone_size: many; j_call: TRBJ2-7; v_call: TRBV27; cdr3_aa: CASSRSQPPYEQYF; cdr3_nt: TGTGCCAGCAGTCGGTCACAGCCGCCCTACGAGCAGTACTTC
d_call: TRBD1; clone_size: many; j_call: TRBJ2-7; v_call: TRBV5-1; cdr3_aa: CASSLIGTAYEQYF; cdr3_nt: TGCGCCAGCAGCTTGATAGGGACAGCTTACGAGCAGTACTTC
d_call: TRBD2; clone_size: -; j_call: TRBJ2-2; v_call: TRBV4-2; cdr3_aa: CASSQDPLAVNTGELFF; cdr3_nt: TGTGCCAGCAGCCAAGATCCCCTAGCGGTAAACACCGGGGAGCTGTTTTTT
d_call: TRBD2; clone_size: many; j_call: TRBJ2-1; v_call: TRBV12-3/TRBV12-4; cdr3_aa: CASRVFSGGSEQFF; cdr3_nt: TGTGCCAGCAGGGTCTTTAGCGGGGGGTCTGAGCAGTTCTTC
d_call: TRBD1; clone_size: -; j_call: TRBJ2-7; v_call: TRBV7-6; cdr3_aa: CASSLDRGQSHEQYF; cdr3_nt: TGTGCCAGCAGCTTGGACAGGGGGCAGTCCCACGAGCAGTACTTC
d_call: TRBD1; clone_size: few; j_call: TRBJ1-6; v_call: TRBV4-1; cdr3_aa: CASTRDRGDSPLHF; cdr3_nt: TGCGCCAGCACCCGGGACAGGGGAGATTCACCCCTCCACTTT
d_call: -; clone_size: -; j_call: TRBJ1-5; v_call: TRBV24-1; cdr3_aa: CATSDLRSNQPQHF; cdr3_nt: TGTGCCACCAGTGATTTGCGGAGCAATCAGCCCCAGCATTTT
d_call: TRBD2; clone_size: many; j_call: TRBJ2-3; v_call: TRBV27; cdr3_aa: CASSKTSGITDTQYF; cdr3_nt: TGTGCCAGCAGTAAGACTAGCGGGATCACAGATACGCAGTATTTT
d_call: -; clone_size: -; j_call: TRBJ1-5; v_call: TRBV12-3/TRBV12-4; cdr3_aa: CASSEGGNYQPQHF; cdr3_nt: TGTGCCAGCAGCGAAGGGGGTAACTACCAGCCCCAGCATTTT
d_call: -; clone_size: few; j_call: TRBJ2-7; v_call: TRBV4-2; cdr3_aa: CASSQESGLSYEQYF; cdr3_nt: TGTGCCAGCAGCCAAGAATCAGGACTTTCCTACGAGCAGTACTTC
d_call: -; clone_size: few; j_call: TRBJ1-3; v_call: TRBV19; cdr3_aa: CASSPGRIGGNTIYF; cdr3_nt: TGTGCCAGTAGTCCGGGACGGATCGGGGGAAACACCATATATTTT
d_call: TRBD1; clone_size: -; j_call: TRBJ1-2; v_call: TRBV12-3/TRBV12-4; cdr3_aa: CASSGGTGGGYTF; cdr3_nt: TGTGCCAGCAGTGGGGGGACAGGGGGTGGCTACACCTTC
d_call: TRBD2; clone_size: many; j_call: TRBJ2-3; v_call: TRBV12-3/TRBV12-4; cdr3_aa: CASSFQRGRTDTQYF; cdr3_nt: TGTGCCAGCAGTTTTCAGCGGGGGAGGACAGATACGCAGTATTTT
d_call: TRBD1; clone_size: few; j_call: TRBJ1-1; v_call: TRBV7-4; cdr3_aa: CASSPCMYRGNTEAFF; cdr3_nt: TGTGCCAGCAGCCCCTGTATGTACAGGGGGAACACTGAAGCTTTCTTT
d_call: TRBD1; clone_size: many; j_call: TRBJ2-4; v_call: TRBV24-1; cdr3_aa: CATSDGTGDLAKNIQYF; cdr3_nt: TGTGCCACCAGTGATGGGACAGGGGACTTAGCCAAAAACATTCAGTACTTC
d_call: -; clone_size: few; j_call: TRBJ2-7; v_call: TRBV20-1; cdr3_aa: CSARALVRGAYEQYF; cdr3_nt: TGCAGTGCTAGAGCGTTAGTCAGGGGAGCCTACGAGCAGTACTTC
d_call: -; clone_size: -; j_call: TRBJ2-1; v_call: TRBV3-1; cdr3_aa: CASSRAGPWNEQFF; cdr3_nt: TGTGCCAGCAGCCGTGCGGGACCGTGGAATGAGCAGTTCTTC
d_call: -; clone_size: few; j_call: TRBJ1-1; v_call: TRBV7-9; cdr3_aa: CASSLGVGRTEAFF; cdr3_nt: TGTGCCAGCAGCTTAGGGGTGGGGCGCACTGAAGCTTTCTTT
d_call: -; clone_size: -; j_call: TRBJ2-7; v_call: TRBV6-5; cdr3_aa: CASSVVDRTYEQYF; cdr3_nt: TGTGCCAGCAGTGTAGTCGACCGAACCTACGAGCAGTACTTC
d_call: TRBD2; clone_size: many; j_call: TRBJ2-2; v_call: TRBV7-8; cdr3_aa: CASSLRPLAGGTNTGELFF; cdr3_nt: TGTGCCAGCAGCTTACGCCCGCTAGCGGGAGGGACGAACACCGGGGAGCTGTTTTTT
d_call: TRBD1; clone_size: -; j_call: TRBJ1-3; v_call: TRBV10-3; cdr3_aa: CAISGKTGTGGNTIYF; cdr3_nt: TGTGCCATCAGTGGGAAGACCGGGACAGGAGGGAACACCATATATTTT
d_call: -; clone_size: few; j_call: TRBJ2-1; v_call: TRBV7-2; cdr3_aa: CASSLMTGTNNEQFF; cdr3_nt: TGTGCCAGCAGTCTAATGACCGGGACAAACAATGAGCAGTTCTTC
d_call: TRBD2; clone_size: many; j_call: TRBJ2-5; v_call: TRBV7-2; cdr3_aa: CASSLASGRGQETQYF; cdr3_nt: TGTGCCAGCAGCTTAGCGAGCGGGAGGGGGCAAGAGACCCAGTACTTC
d_call: -; clone_size: few; j_call: TRBJ2-1; v_call: TRBV6-4; cdr3_aa: CASSEGTEGYEQFF; cdr3_nt: TGTGCCAGCAGTGAAGGGACTGAGGGGTATGAGCAGTTCTTC
d_call: TRBD2; clone_size: -; j_call: TRBJ2-7; v_call: TRBV5-1; cdr3_aa: CASSLERGGSYEQYF; cdr3_nt: TGCGCCAGCAGCTTGGAGCGGGGGGGTTCCTACGAGCAGTACTTC
d_call: TRBD1; clone_size: -; j_call: TRBJ1-2; v_call: TRBV7-2; cdr3_aa: CASAGAKDRGGYGYTF; cdr3_nt: TGTGCCAGCGCTGGGGCAAAAGACAGGGGAGGGTATGGCTACACCTTC
d_call: -; clone_size: many; j_call: TRBJ2-7; v_call: TRBV5-5; cdr3_aa: CASSKGDSYEQYF; cdr3_nt: TGTGCCAGCAGCAAGGGGGATTCCTACGAGCAGTACTTC
d_call: TRBD2; clone_size: many; j_call: TRBJ2-7; v_call: TRBV11-1; cdr3_aa: CASSQGLAQYYEQYF; cdr3_nt: TGTGCCAGCAGTCAAGGACTAGCGCAATACTACGAGCAGTACTTC
d_call: -; clone_size: -; j_call: TRBJ2-2; v_call: TRBV12-3/TRBV12-4; cdr3_aa: CASSFLPLGGTGGELFF; cdr3_nt: TGTGCCAGCAGTTTCCTCCCCCTGGGCGGGACGGGCGGGGAGCTGTTTTTT
d_call: -; clone_size: few; j_call: TRBJ1-2; v_call: TRBV12-3/TRBV12-4; cdr3_aa: CASSLSRDDGYTF; cdr3_nt: TGTGCCAGCAGTTTAAGCAGGGATGATGGCTACACCTTC
d_call: TRBD1; clone_size: few; j_call: TRBJ2-3; v_call: TRBV20-1; cdr3_aa: CSEGTGISTDTQYF; cdr3_nt: TGCAGCGAGGGGACAGGGATTAGCACAGATACGCAGTATTTT
d_call: TRBD2; clone_size: -; j_call: TRBJ2-1; v_call: TRBV13; cdr3_aa: CASSSPRAGGPHNEQFF; cdr3_nt: TGTGCCAGCAGCTCCCCCCGAGCGGGAGGGCCCCACAATGAGCAGTTCTTC
d_call: TRBD2; clone_size: many; j_call: TRBJ2-7; v_call: TRBV5-6; cdr3_aa: CASSQLAGGTYEQYF; cdr3_nt: TGTGCCAGCAGCCAACTAGCGGGAGGCACCTACGAGCAGTACTTC
d_call: -; clone_size: many; j_call: TRBJ1-2; v_call: TRBV10-3; cdr3_aa: CAISEVTNYGYTF; cdr3_nt: TGTGCCATCAGTGAGGTGACTAACTATGGCTACACCTTC
d_call: -; clone_size: -; j_call: TRBJ2-3; v_call: TRBV20-1; cdr3_aa: CSARTDTQYF; cdr3_nt: TGCAGTGCTAGGACAGATACGCAGTATTTT
d_call: TRBD2; clone_size: -; j_call: TRBJ2-2; v_call: TRBV11-3; cdr3_aa: CASSLSGLAGSGELFF; cdr3_nt: TGTGCCAGCAGCTTATCGGGACTAGCGGGGTCCGGGGAGCTGTTTTTT
d_call: TRBD2; clone_size: -; j_call: TRBJ2-7; v_call: TRBV28; cdr3_aa: CASSLPLAGIYEQYF; cdr3_nt: TGTGCCAGCAGTTTACCACTAGCGGGAATATACGAGCAGTACTTC
d_call: TRBD1; clone_size: few; j_call: TRBJ1-6; v_call: TRBV28; cdr3_aa: CASSFYRGGSPLHF; cdr3_nt: TGTGCCAGCAGTTTCTACAGGGGTGGTTCACCCCTCCACTTT
d_call: TRBD2; clone_size: -; j_call: TRBJ2-2; v_call: TRBV5-8; cdr3_aa: CASSWGTSGSPGELFF; cdr3_nt: TGTGCCAGCAGCTGGGGGACTAGCGGGAGCCCCGGGGAGCTGTTTTTT
d_call: -; clone_size: once; j_call: TRBJ2-5; v_call: TRBV24-1; cdr3_aa: CATSEPGSQETQYF; cdr3_nt: TGTGCCACCAGTGAACCGGGATCCCAAGAGACCCAGTACTTC
d_call: -; clone_size: -; j_call: TRBJ2-5; v_call: TRBV7-2; cdr3_aa: CASSPLNRDQYF; cdr3_nt: TGTGCCAGCAGCCCCTTGAACCGCGACCAGTACTTC
d_call: -; clone_size: -; j_call: TRBJ1-1; v_call: TRBV7-9; cdr3_aa: CASNLDGNTEAFF; cdr3_nt: TGTGCCAGCAATTTGGACGGGAACACTGAAGCTTTCTTT